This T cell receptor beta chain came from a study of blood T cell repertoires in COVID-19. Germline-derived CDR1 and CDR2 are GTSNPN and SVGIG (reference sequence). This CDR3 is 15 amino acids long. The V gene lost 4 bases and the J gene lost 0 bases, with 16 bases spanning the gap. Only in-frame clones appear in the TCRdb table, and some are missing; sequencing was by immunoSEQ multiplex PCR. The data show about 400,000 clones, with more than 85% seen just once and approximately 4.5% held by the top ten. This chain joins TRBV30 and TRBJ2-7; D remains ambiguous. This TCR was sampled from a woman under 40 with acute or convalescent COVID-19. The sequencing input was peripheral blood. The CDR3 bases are TGTGCCTGGACAAAAAAGGAGAGGAGCTCCTACGAGCAGTACTTC. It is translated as CAWTKKERSSYEQYF.